The T cell receptor (beta chain) under discussion was sequenced for a study of blood T cell repertoires in COVID-19 (dated by TCRdb to 2019 to 2021). With respect to the entire study: Collaborator samples came from the United States, Italy and Spain and covered acute and convalescent phases of COVID-19. Deeply sampled blood TCRbeta repertoires from subjects exposed to, actively infected with, or recovered from COVID-19 were included in the dataset. Samples were obtained from the ongoing ImmuneRACE study (first 160 participants) and from over a thousand subjects provided by 6 global collaborators. The repertoires were released in a freely available public database intended as a resource for research on the immune response to SARS-CoV-2. Where HLA class I and class II types were available, the types were taken from metadata supplied by the sample provider, not from assay-based typing. A de-identified subject ID, COVID-19 status, age in years and sex were almost always included in the sample metadata. The prospective study material was composed of cDNA or gDNA derived from T cells, B-cell-depleted T cells, or PBMCs. What the work shows at the level of the full study, not this receptor alone: The quantity of clinical and demographic metadata differed by source and by participant and was supplied without curation.

Reading from cysteine to phenylalanine, the CDR3 counts 13 amino acids. Only the CDR3 part of the read is kept: 39 bases, read in frame from the first base. The germline V end is reduced by 5 bases and the J end by 4 bases; junction bases left unmatched: 3. CDR1 MNHEY and CDR2 SMNVEV were looked up in the germline V gene (reference sequence). As for this clone: Its antigen is still unknown. Base qualities are not recorded, but no much larger clone differs from it by a single base.

TCRbeta CDR3 regions were amplified from genomic DNA by means of the immunoSEQ Assay, a bias-controlled multiplex PCR. The paper's data handling went like this. The number of nucleated cells in each sample was estimated by amplification of reference gene primers within the assay. To quantify the absolute abundance of each unique TCRbeta CDR3 rearrangement, sequence reads were collapsed and filtered. Productive Simpson clonality was computed per sample as the square root of Simpson's diversity index over productive rearrangements. TCRdb took over this immuneACCESS table, retaining in-frame rearrangements with V and J assigned. Such tables are incomplete; in checked studies, under half of the missing clones stem from an unresolved V gene, and the remainder is unexplained. V and J calls and clone size are as listed in that table; D and trimming were resolved from the DNA. The sample table records some 96,000 clones; roughly 92% of these occur just once. Of the sample, approximately 2% falls within the top ten clones.

Whole blood was collected in K2EDTA tubes by collaborating institutions according to the institutions' own protocols. For TCRbeta analysis, collaborators shipped samples as frozen whole blood, isolated PBMCs, or DNA extracted from either of those sample types. The chain uses TRBV27 and TRBJ1-2, with TRBD1 matching 8 junction bases. Sequences were obtained from peripheral blood. The TCR sequence derives from a man aged 50 or older with active COVID-19. DNA sequence: TGTGCCAGCAGTCCGGGGACAGGCTATGGCTACACCTTC. Its coded protein is CASSPGTGYGYTF.